This TCR beta chain was observed in a study of blood T cell repertoires in COVID-19. Per the germline V gene, CDR1 is MNHNS and CDR2 is SASEGT. V dropped 2 bases and J dropped 3 bases, with 14 bases sitting between them. The CDR3 is 16 residues long. Libraries were prepared by immunoSEQ multiplex PCR; TCRdb keeps only in-frame clonotypes and omits some of them. The sample holds roughly 100,000 clones, about 91% seen once. The sample comprised peripheral blood. The chain uses TRBV6-1 and TRBJ2-1, with D possibly matching TRBD2 (6 bases). The receptor was derived from a young man with acute or convalescent COVID-19. The DNA of the CDR3 is TGTGCCAGCAGTGAACAGGAGGGCGGATTCTACAATGAGCAGTTCTTC. Residues: CASSEQEGGFYNEQFF.